The source of this TCR beta chain is a study of blood T cell repertoires in COVID-19 (dated by TCRdb to the early 2020s). A note on the overall study: Collaborator samples came from the United States, Italy and Spain and covered acute and convalescent phases of COVID-19. The dataset comprised deeply sampled blood TCRbeta repertoires from subjects exposed to, actively infected with, or recovered from COVID-19. The prospective study material was composed of cDNA or gDNA derived from T cells, B-cell-depleted T cells, or PBMCs. The repertoires were released in a freely available public database meant as a resource for research on the immune response to SARS-CoV-2. The samples were drawn from the first 160 participants of the ongoing ImmuneRACE study and from about 1,200 subjects provided by 6 global collaborators. The sample metadata nearly always contained a de-identified subject ID, COVID-19 status, age in years and sex. Where available, HLA class I and class II types were obtained from metadata supplied by the sample provider rather than from assay-based typing. General findings and caveats noted by the study authors: The quantity of clinical and demographic metadata differed by source and by participant and was supplied without curation.

In the prospective study, participants were about 18 to 95 years old, resided in about two dozen geographic areas of the United States, and were enrolled through a virtual design. Cohort assignment in the prospective study relied on participant-reported clinical history from a screening survey and a study questionnaire. For ImmuneRACE Cohort 3, a participant was defined as recovered based on two consecutive negative NP/OP PCR tests, clearance by a healthcare professional, or resolution of symptoms. Mobile phlebotomists in the prospective study collected whole blood, serum and a nasopharyngeal or oropharyngeal swab from every participant. Participants in the prospective study had the option to provide additional blood draws and questionnaires over a roughly two-month period. Before DNA extraction, blood samples from the prospective study were shipped at room temperature or frozen. On this clone: Its recognized antigen is unknown. Nothing much larger sits one base from this clone, and base qualities are not available.

The V end loses 11 bases and the J end loses 0 bases, and a stretch of 11 bases separates them. CDR1 and CDR2 are read off the germline V gene as MDHEN and SYDVKM. Measured from the cysteine to the phenylalanine, the CDR3 is 12 residues long. CDR3 DNA only is kept here, 36 bases in frame from base 1. TCRbeta CDR3 regions were amplified from genomic DNA by means of the immunoSEQ Assay, a bias-controlled multiplex PCR. Under the source paper's analysis protocol: The number of nucleated cells in each sample was estimated from the amplification of reference gene primers within the assay. To quantify the absolute abundance of each unique TCRbeta CDR3 rearrangement, sequence reads were collapsed and filtered. For each sample, productive Simpson clonality was calculated as the square root of Simpson's diversity index across productive rearrangements. TCRdb provides this immuneACCESS table in a form limited to in-frame rearrangements. Some clones are lacking; in checked studies, under half of them reflect an unresolved V gene, and why the rest are absent is not known. The V and J calls and clone size are taken from that table; D and trimming were inferred from the DNA. The sample table holds 250,000 to 300,000 clones, of which around 90% were seen once. Clones ranked in the top ten supply approximately 1% of the sample.

The source of this sequence is a woman in her 30s who had recovered from COVID-19. The chain uses TRBV28 and TRBJ2-7, and possibly TRBD2, on 6 matching bases. Material: PBMCs or T cells enriched from blood (not recorded which). The CDR3 loop reads CACGTGSYEQYF. The bases read TGTGCCTGCGGGACTGGCTCCTACGAGCAGTACTTC.